The entry below gives a single T cell receptor beta chain sequence along with its context. No antigen is known for it. The data belong to a study of Ad26.COV2.S vaccination and SARS-CoV-2 variants. Study-wide background: Donor joined the COV1001 Ad26.COV2.S trial arm. Into the muscle, Ad26.COV2.S was dosed once or twice, 56 days apart.

The protocol was immunoSEQ multiplex PCR, while the TCRdb copy is restricted to in-frame clones and leaves out a portion. The sample records around 400,000 clones, approximately 89% being singletons. V was shortened by 3 bases and J by 0 bases, with 7 bases between the two germline ends. Germline V gene sequence: CDR1 MNHEY, CDR2 SMNVEV (reference sequence). There are 14 residues in the CDR3. As for treatment: some 20 received Ad26.COV2.S at low or high dose, single or two shots; roughly 5 received placebo; per-sample allocation not given. The samples date from day 63 after the first vaccine or placebo injection. Whole-study results and caveats: Substantial breadth in spike-specific CD8+ and CD4+ T cell responses was reportedly seen after vaccination.

This material consisted of peripheral blood, taken in a trial of Ad26.COV2.S vaccine versus placebo. This sequence joins TRBV27 and TRBJ2-3; D call uncertain. The receptor's source is a person between 18 and 65 years old who received the Ad26.COV2.S COVID-19 vaccine or a placebo. CDR3 sequence reads: CASSFTGSTDTQYF. DNA of the CDR3: TGTGCCAGCAGTTTCACGGGCAGCACAGATACGCAGTATTTT.